The present T cell receptor beta chain was sequenced within a study of blood T cell repertoires in COVID-19. Overall study context: COVID-19 samples from acute and convalescent phases originated in the United States, Italy and Spain.

TCRdb keeps only in-frame clones here, not all; method: immunoSEQ multiplex PCR. This table holds roughly 200,000 clones, 80% to 90% found once. The CDR3 length is 13 residues. The V and J ends lost 0 bases and 11 bases, in that order; junction bases with no gene match: 6. Per germline, CDR1 MNHEY and CDR2 SVGAGI. What was sequenced was peripheral blood. The sequence derives from a man in his sixties who had recovered from COVID-19. The chain is built from TRBV6-5 and TRBJ1-2; 7 bases line up with TRBD1. CDR3 loop: CASSYSTGFSYTF. The CDR3 coding sequence is TGTGCCAGCAGTTACTCGACAGGGTTTTCTTACACCTTC.